The 7 T cell receptor beta chains below come from one sample, sequenced in a study of read filtering for tumor transcriptome and immune sequencing. Molecular barcoded adaptors covering alpha/delta and beta/gamma chains were used on about 390 ng RNA. Using its own MiXCR run on the reads, TCRdb lists one record per CDR3 protein. The sample contains roughly 90,000 distinct CDR3 sequences, approximately 21% of which appear only once. Sequenced sample: a population of CD138-negative cells sorted from bone marrow. The receptor source for this set is a donor over 35 with multiple myeloma.

This clonotype appeared a few times. CDR3 protein: CASRGRAGSYNEQFF. The DNA of the CDR3 is TGCGCCAGCAGGGGGAGGGCCGGTTCCTACAATGAGCAGTTCTTC. V is TRBV5-1 and J is TRBJ2-1; 7 positions match TRBD2. Germline CDR1 reads SGHRS; CDR2 reads YFSETQ. With 5 bases clipped from V and 1 base from J, the junction kept 6 bases outside the gene matches. This CDR3 spans 15 amino acids.

Of note for this clonotype: A much larger clone differs by one base, so this may be a read error. This sequence joins TRBV12-3 or TRBV12-4 and TRBJ2-7; D not resolved. This CDR3 has 12 amino acids. CDR3 sequence (DNA): TGTGCCGGCAGTTTCTACCCCTACGAGCAGTACTTC. Protein: CAGSFYPYEQYF.

This clonotype was counted a few times. This could be a read error, since a much larger clone is one nucleotide away. The conserved closing phenylalanine or tryptophan is absent in this CDR3, likely reflecting a read error. The chain has TRBV20-1 and TRBJ2-3; D remains ambiguous. Germline V gene lookup returns CDR1 DFQATT and CDR2 SNEGSKA (reference sequence). Trimming cost V 4 bases and J 4 bases, with 6 bases left between them. The CDR3 is made up of 11 amino acids. The CDR3 protein is CSAMAADTQYL. The CDR3, as DNA: TGCAGTGCTATGGCCGCAGATACGCAGTATCTT.

In this sample, this clonotype turned up many times. The chain carries TRBV7-9 and TRBJ1-1; 7 nucleotides align to TRBD1. CDR1 is SEHNR and CDR2 is FQNEAQ in the germline V gene (reference sequence). V lost 0 bases to trimming and J lost 11 bases; unmatched junction nucleotides: 9. This CDR3 comprises 14 residues. CDR3 amino acids: CASSLAEGGAMAFF. CDR3 sequence (DNA): TGTGCCAGCAGCTTAGCGGAAGGGGGCGCGATGGCTTTCTTT.

This rearrangement joins TRBV5-1 to TRBJ2-3; TRBD1 agrees at 8 bases. Germline CDR1 is SGHRS and CDR2 is YFSETQ. CDR3 size: 14 residues. Unmatched junction bases numbered 9, after V lost 4 bases and J lost 8 bases. The CDR3 region is CASSVRDRQGTQYF. CDR3 bases: TGCGCCAGCAGCGTCCGGGACAGGCAGGGTACGCAGTATTTT.

This clonotype occurred many times. The chain joins TRBV6-2 or TRBV6-3 to TRBJ2-2; a weak D match, TRBD1 (5 bases). Per the germline V gene, CDR1 is MNHEY and CDR2 is SVGEGT. Trimming left V 7 bases short and J 1 base short, with 19 bases between. This CDR3 has 17 residues. The CDR3 nucleotides are TGTGCCAGCACTTTCAGGGTCCACATAAGGAACACCGGGGAGCTGTTTTTT. As protein: CASTFRVHIRNTGELFF.

This chain links TRBV14 with TRBJ2-4; no reliable D call. Trimming took 2 bases from V and 1 from J, leaving 6 bases between them. This CDR3 spans 14 amino acids. Germline CDR1 reads SGHDN; CDR2 reads FVKESK. CDR3 in amino acids: CASSQSRAKNIQYF. Written as DNA, the CDR3 is TGTGCCAGCAGCCAATCACGGGCCAAAAACATTCAGTACTTC. The full variable domain, in which reference TRBV14 and TRBJ2-4 provide the parts outside the CDR3, is EAGVTQFPSHSVIEKGQTVTLRCDPISGHDNLYWYRRVMGKEIKFLLHFVKESKQDESGMPNNRFLAERTGGTYSTLKVQPAELEDSGVYFCASSQSRAKNIQYFGAGTRLSVL.